Each of the 5 T cell receptor beta chains below was sequenced from the same sample in a study of blood T cell repertoires in COVID-19. Method: immunoSEQ multiplex PCR; TCRdb's copy keeps in-frame clones and lacks some. The data hold 300,000 to 400,000 clones, with around 86% observed a single time. Material for sequencing was peripheral blood. The receptors derive from a woman aged 45-59 years with COVID-19, enrolled during active disease.

This rearrangement joins TRBV29-1 to TRBJ2-7; TRBD1 is a possible D gene (5 bases). The germline V and J ends were trimmed by 6 bases and 4 bases, with 10 bases remaining between them. Germline lookup yields CDR1 SQVTM and CDR2 ANQGSEA. The CDR3 runs 11 residues. The CDR3 is CSVTQDYEQYF. The CDR3 DNA sequence: TGCAGCGTGACACAGGATTACGAGCAGTACTTC.

The rearrangement uses TRBV14 and TRBJ2-7; 9 positions agree with TRBD1. Trimming took 0 bases from V and 2 from J; bases not matched to a gene: 11. The CDR3 runs to 18 residues. The germline CDR1 and CDR2 sequences are SGHDN and FVKESK. The CDR3 DNA reads TGTGCCAGCAGCCAAGATACCCACCGGGACAGGGCCACCTACGAGCAGTACTTC. Amino acids: CASSQDTHRDRATYEQYF.

V is TRBV18 and J is TRBJ2-3; 9 positions match TRBD2. The V segment lost 3 bases and the J segment 0 bases; nucleotides outside the gene matches: 4. Germline-derived CDR1 and CDR2 are KGHSH and LQKENI. The CDR3 totals 16 residues. CDR3 sequence (DNA): TGTGCCAGCTCACCGATAGCGGGAGCCAGCACAGATACGCAGTATTTT. Translated, it gives CASSPIAGASTDTQYF.

V is TRBV7-2 and J is TRBJ2-1; D is perhaps TRBD2 (6 bases). This CDR3 has 14 amino acids. Germline V gene lookup returns CDR1 SGHTA and CDR2 FQGNSA. Trimming shortened V by 1 base and J by 2 bases, and 6 bases separated the two germline ends. The CDR3 spells CASSLERAYNEQFF. CDR3 nucleotide sequence: TGTGCCAGCAGCTTAGAGCGGGCCTACAATGAGCAGTTCTTC.

In DNA form, the CDR3 reads TGTGCCAGCAGCGACAACCGACAGTCCTCTAACTATGGCTACACCTTC. Residues: CASSDNRQSSNYGYTF. V and J are TRBV9 and TRBJ1-2; D perhaps matches TRBD1 (5 bases). Trimming stripped 3 bases from V and 0 bases from J, with 15 bases between. The CDR3 contains 16 residues. Per the germline V gene, CDR1 is SGDLS and CDR2 is YYNGEE.